This TCR beta chain is from a study of cytomegalovirus exposure and HLA in healthy donors. Overall study: T cells numbering around 200 million yielded more than 100 million unique TCR beta sequences in an earlier analysis.

Likely unrecorded immune exposures existed in these nominally healthy donors. Trimming took 4 bases from V and 8 from J, leaving 20 bases between them. This CDR3 has 16 residues. From germline, CDR1 is MNHEY and CDR2 SVGAGI. The PCR employed 60 Vbeta primers together with 13 Jbeta primers. The repertoire was sequenced with immunoSEQ multiplex PCR; TCRdb's copy has only in-frame clones and lacks some. The sample has approximately 110,000 clones; 65% to 90% are singletons. Study-level findings and limits: Among TCR beta chains, those listed as cytomegalovirus-associated numbered over 150. TCR beta sequences reportedly predicted most subjects' HLA-A and HLA-B alleles accurately.

Notes on this clone: The antigen remains undetermined.

The rearrangement links TRBV6-5 to TRBJ1-4; D is possibly TRBD1 (6 bases). This sequence was found in a young man in good health and CMV-seropositive. The sequenced sample was PBMCs. The CDR3: CASSSPGGGVGEKLFF. In DNA form, the CDR3 reads TGTGCCAGCAGTTCCCCGGGGGGGGGCGTCGGGGAAAAACTGTTTTTT.